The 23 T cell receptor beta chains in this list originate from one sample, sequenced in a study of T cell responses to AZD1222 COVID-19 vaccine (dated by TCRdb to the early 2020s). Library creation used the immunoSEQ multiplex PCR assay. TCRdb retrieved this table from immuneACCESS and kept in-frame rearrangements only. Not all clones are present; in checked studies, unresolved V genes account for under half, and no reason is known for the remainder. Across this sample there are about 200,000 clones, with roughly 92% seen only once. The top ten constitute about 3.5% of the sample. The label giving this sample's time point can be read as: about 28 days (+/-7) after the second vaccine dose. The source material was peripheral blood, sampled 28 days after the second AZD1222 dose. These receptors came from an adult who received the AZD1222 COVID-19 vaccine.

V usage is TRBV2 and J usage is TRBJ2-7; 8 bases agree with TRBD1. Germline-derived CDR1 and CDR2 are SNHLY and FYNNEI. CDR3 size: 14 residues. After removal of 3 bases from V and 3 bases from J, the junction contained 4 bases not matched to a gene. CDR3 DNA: TGTGCCAGCAGTGAGACAGGGGCCGTCTACGAGCAGTACTTC. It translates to CASSETGAVYEQYF.

The chain's CDR3 is CASSLRAPYNEQFF. The CDR3 DNA is TGTGCCAGCAGCCTCCGGGCGCCCTACAATGAGCAGTTCTTC. The rearrangement joins TRBV14 to TRBJ2-1; no firm D call. Trimming took off 4 bases at V and 2 bases at J, with 9 bases between the two ends. The CDR3 has 14 amino acids. Per germline, CDR1 SGHDN and CDR2 FVKESK.

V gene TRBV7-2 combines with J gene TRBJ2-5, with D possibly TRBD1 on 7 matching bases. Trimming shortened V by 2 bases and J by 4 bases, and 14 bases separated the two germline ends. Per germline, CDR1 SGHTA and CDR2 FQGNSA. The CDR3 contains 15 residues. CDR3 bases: TGTGCCAGCAGCTTAAAGGGGGCCGGGAGAGAGACCCAGTACTTC. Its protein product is CASSLKGAGRETQYF.

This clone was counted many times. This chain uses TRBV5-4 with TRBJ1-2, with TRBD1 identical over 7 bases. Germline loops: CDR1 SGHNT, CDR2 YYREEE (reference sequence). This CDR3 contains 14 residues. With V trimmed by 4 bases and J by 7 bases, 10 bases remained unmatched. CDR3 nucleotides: TGTGCCAGCAGCCCGGGACAGCGTGTTAGTGGCTACACCTTC. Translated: CASSPGQRVSGYTF.

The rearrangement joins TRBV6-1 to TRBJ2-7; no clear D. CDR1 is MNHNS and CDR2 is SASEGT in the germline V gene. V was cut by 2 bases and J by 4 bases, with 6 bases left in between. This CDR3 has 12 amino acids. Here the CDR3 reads CASSEIGYEQYF. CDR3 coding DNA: TGTGCCAGCAGTGAAATTGGTTACGAGCAGTACTTC.

The CDR3 DNA follows: TGCGCCAGCAGTCGCACTAGCGGGAGAAATGAGCAGTTCTTC. Translated, it gives CASSRTSGRNEQFF. The chain links TRBV10-1 to TRBJ2-1; 11 bases agree with TRBD2. This CDR3 contains 14 residues. Germline V gene lookup returns CDR1 WNHNN and CDR2 SYGVQD (reference sequence). V was clipped by 5 bases and J by 7 bases; unmatched bases: 4.

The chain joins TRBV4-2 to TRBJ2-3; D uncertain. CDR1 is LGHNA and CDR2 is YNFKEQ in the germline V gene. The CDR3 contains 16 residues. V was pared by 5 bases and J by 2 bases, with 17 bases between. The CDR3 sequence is CASSARGEAHTDTQYF. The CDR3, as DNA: TGTGCCAGCAGCGCAAGAGGAGAGGCACACACAGATACGCAGTATTTT.

The CDR3 DNA follows: TGTGCCAGCAGCTCAAGTCAGGTCGGAAAGCAGTTCTTC. Its translation is CASSSSQVGKQFF. The rearrangement uses TRBV7-2 and TRBJ2-1, with unresolved D. Between the trimmed V and J ends, which lost 4 bases and 11 bases, there was a span of 15 bases. The CDR3 runs to 13 residues. Germline CDR1 reads SGHTA; CDR2 reads FQGNSA. The whole variable domain, remainder taken from reference TRBV7-2 and TRBJ2-1, is GAGVSQSPSNKVTEKGKDVELRCDPISGHTALYWYRQSLGQGLEFLIYFQGNSAPDKSGLPSDRFSAERTGGSVSTLTIQRTQQEDSAVYLCASSSSQVGKQFFGPGTRLTVL.

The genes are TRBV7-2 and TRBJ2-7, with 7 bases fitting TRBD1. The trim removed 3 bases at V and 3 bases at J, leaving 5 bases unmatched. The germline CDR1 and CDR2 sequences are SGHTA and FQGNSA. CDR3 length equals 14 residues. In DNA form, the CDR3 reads TGTGCCAGCAGCTTCGGGACAGCCTACTACGAGCAGTACTTC. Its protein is CASSFGTAYYEQYF. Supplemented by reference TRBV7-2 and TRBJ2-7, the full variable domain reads GAGVSQSPSNKVTEKGKDVELRCDPISGHTALYWYRQSLGQGLEFLIYFQGNSAPDKSGLPSDRFSAERTGGSVSTLTIQRTQQEDSAVYLCASSFGTAYYEQYFGPGTRLTVT.

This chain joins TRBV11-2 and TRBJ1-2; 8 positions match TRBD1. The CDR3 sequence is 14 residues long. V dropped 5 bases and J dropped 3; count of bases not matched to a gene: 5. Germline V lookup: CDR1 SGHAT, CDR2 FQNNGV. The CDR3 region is CASSGKTGDYGYTF. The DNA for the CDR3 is TGTGCCAGCAGCGGGAAGACAGGGGACTATGGCTACACCTTC.

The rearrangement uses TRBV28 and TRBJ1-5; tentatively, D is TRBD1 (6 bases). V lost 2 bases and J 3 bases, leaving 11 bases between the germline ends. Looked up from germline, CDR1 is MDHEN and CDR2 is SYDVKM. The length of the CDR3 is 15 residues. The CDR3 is CASSLDAGDNQPQHF. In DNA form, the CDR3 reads TGTGCCAGCAGTTTAGATGCAGGGGACAATCAGCCCCAGCATTTT.

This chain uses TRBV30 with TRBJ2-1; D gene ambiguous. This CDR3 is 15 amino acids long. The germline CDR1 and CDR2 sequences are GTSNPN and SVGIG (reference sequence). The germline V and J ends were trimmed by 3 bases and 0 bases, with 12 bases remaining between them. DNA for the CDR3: TGTGCCTGGAGCGCATACCCGAGCTCCTACAATGAGCAGTTCTTC. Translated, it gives CAWSAYPSSYNEQFF. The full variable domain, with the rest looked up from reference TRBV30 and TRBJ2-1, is SQTIHQWPATLVQPVGSPLSLECTVEGTSNPNLYWYRQAAGRGLQLLFYSVGIGQISSEVPQNLSASRPQDRQFILSSKKLLLSDSGFYLCAWSAYPSSYNEQFFGPGTRLTVL.

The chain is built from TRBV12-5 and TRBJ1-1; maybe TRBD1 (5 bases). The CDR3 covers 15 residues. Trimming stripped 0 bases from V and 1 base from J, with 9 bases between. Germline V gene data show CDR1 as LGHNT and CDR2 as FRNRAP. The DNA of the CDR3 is TGTGCTAGTGGTTTGGTGGACATCCCGAACACTGAAGCTTTCTTT. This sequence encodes CASGLVDIPNTEAFF. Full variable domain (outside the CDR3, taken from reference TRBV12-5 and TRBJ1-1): DARVTQTPRHKVTEMGQEVTMRCQPILGHNTVFWYRQTMMQGLELLAYFRNRAPLDDSGMPKDRFSAEMPDATLATLKIQPSEPRDSAVYFCASGLVDIPNTEAFFGQGTRLTVV.

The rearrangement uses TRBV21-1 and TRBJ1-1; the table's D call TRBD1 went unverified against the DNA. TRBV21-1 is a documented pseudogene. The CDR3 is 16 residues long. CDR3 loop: CASSKVPVRTDTEAFF. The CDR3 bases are TGTGCCAGCAGCAAAGTCCCCGTTAGGACAGACACTGAAGCTTTCTTT.

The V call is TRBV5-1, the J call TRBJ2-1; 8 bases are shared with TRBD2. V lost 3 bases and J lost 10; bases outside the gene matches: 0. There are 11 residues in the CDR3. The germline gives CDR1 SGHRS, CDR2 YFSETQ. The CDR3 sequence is CASSSGGEQFF. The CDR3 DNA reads TGCGCCAGCAGCTCGGGAGGGGAGCAGTTCTTC.

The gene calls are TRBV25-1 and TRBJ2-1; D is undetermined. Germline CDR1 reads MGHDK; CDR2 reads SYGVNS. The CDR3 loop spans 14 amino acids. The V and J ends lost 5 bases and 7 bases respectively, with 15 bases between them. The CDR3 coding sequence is TGTGCCAGCAGTCGCAGTGGTGTAGCTAATGAGCAGTTCTTC. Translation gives CASSRSGVANEQFF.

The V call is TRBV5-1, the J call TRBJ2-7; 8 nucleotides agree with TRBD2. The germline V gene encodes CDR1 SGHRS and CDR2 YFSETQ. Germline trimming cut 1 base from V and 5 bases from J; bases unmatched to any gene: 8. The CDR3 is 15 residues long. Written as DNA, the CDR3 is TGCGCCAGCAGCTTGATGGGACTAGGAAGCCACGAGCAGTACTTC. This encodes CASSLMGLGSHEQYF.

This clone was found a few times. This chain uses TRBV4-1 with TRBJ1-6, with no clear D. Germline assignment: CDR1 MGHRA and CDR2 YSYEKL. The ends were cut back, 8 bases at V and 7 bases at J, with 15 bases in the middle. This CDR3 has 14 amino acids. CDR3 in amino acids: CASGRGVDNSPLHF. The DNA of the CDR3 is TGCGCCAGCGGTCGGGGAGTAGACAATTCACCCCTCCACTTT.

The CDR3 sequence is CASSIDGLKQFF. The CDR3 DNA reads as TGTGCCAGTAGTATAGACGGGTTAAAGCAGTTCTTC. This chain uses TRBV19 with TRBJ2-1, with D unclear. The V end was cut by 0 bases, the J end by 11 bases, with 8 bases between. The CDR3 is 12 residues long. CDR1 is LNHDA and CDR2 is SQIVND in the germline V gene (reference sequence).

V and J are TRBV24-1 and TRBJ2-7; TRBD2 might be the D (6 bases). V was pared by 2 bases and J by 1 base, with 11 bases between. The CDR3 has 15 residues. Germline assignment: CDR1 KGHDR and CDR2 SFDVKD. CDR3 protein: CATSDSGGTSYEQYF. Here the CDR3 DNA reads TGTGCCACCAGTGATTCCGGAGGGACTTCCTACGAGCAGTACTTC.

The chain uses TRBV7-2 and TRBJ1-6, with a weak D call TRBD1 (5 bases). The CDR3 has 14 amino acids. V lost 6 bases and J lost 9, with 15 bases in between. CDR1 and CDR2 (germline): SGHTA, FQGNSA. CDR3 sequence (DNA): TGTGCCAGCAGTCCCCGGGGGGAGGGTTCACCCCTCCACTTT. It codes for CASSPRGEGSPLHF. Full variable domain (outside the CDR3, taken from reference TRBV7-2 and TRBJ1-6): GAGVSQSPSNKVTEKGKDVELRCDPISGHTALYWYRQSLGQGLEFLIYFQGNSAPDKSGLPSDRFSAERTGGSVSTLTIQRTQQEDSAVYLCASSPRGEGSPLHFGNGTRLTVT.

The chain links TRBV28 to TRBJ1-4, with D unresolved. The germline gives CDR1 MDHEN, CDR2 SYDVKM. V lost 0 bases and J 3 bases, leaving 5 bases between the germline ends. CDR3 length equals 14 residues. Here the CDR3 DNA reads TGTGCCAGCAGTTTATGGGGTGCTAATGAAAAACTGTTTTTT. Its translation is CASSLWGANEKLFF.

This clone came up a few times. The CDR3 DNA follows: TGTGCCAGCAGCTTAACGTGGGACGGGGAGCTGTTTTTT. This encodes CASSLTWDGELFF. The chain joins TRBV7-3 to TRBJ2-2; D uncertain. There are 13 residues in the CDR3. With 0 bases removed from V and 7 bases from J, the gap between germline ends came to 6 bases. In germline, CDR1 is SGHTA, CDR2 FQGTGA.